This passage covers 9 T cell receptor beta chains from one sample sequenced in a study of T cell responses to AZD1222 COVID-19 vaccine. TCRdb's copy holds only in-frame clones and misses some; the assay was immunoSEQ multiplex PCR. The sample comprises more than 75,000 clones, roughly 90% of which are singletons, and about 26% rests with the top ten. This sample comprised peripheral blood, obtained on day 0 of AZD1222 vaccination. The source is an adult in good health.

The chain links TRBV24-1 to TRBJ2-1; tentatively, D is TRBD2 (6 bases). V was pared by 4 bases and J by 1 base, with 16 bases between. CDR1 and CDR2 from the germline V gene are KGHDR and SFDVKD. The CDR3 totals 17 residues. CDR3: CATSDHRGGGSYNEQFF. Here the CDR3 DNA reads TGTGCCACCAGTGACCACCGCGGTGGAGGGTCCTACAATGAGCAGTTCTTC.

This clone was recorded only once. CDR3 DNA sequence: TGTGCCAGCTCTCCCGGAGGGGCTCTCGAGCAGTACTTC. Protein product: CASSPGGALEQYF. This chain connects TRBV18 to TRBJ2-7, with a possible D match to TRBD2 (6 bases). The CDR3 runs 13 residues. Germline loops: CDR1 KGHSH, CDR2 LQKENI. Trimming cost V 6 bases and J 6 bases, with 15 bases left between them.

The chain employs TRBV7-2 and TRBJ2-7, with 7 bases lining up with TRBD1. Germline CDR1 is SGHTA and CDR2 is FQGNSA. Losses at the gene ends were 6 bases for V and 6 bases for J; bases not matched to a gene: 8. CDR3 length: 13 amino acids. The CDR3 DNA follows: TGTGCCAGCAGTTCCCGTACAGGGGCCGAGCAGTACTTC. It is translated as CASSSRTGAEQYF.

The V and J genes are TRBV29-1 and TRBJ1-4; D not certain. The germline V gene encodes CDR1 SQVTM and CDR2 ANQGSEA. Between the trimmed V and J ends, which lost 7 bases and 6 bases, there was a span of 12 bases. The CDR3 is 12 amino acids. Here the CDR3 DNA reads TGCAGCGCGGACGGCCAGGATGAAAAACTGTTTTTT. Its protein is CSADGQDEKLFF.

This chain connects TRBV20-1 to TRBJ2-7, with unresolved D. The V end lost 2 bases, the J end lost 3 bases, and 5 bases lay between the germline ends. Germline CDR1 DFQATT, CDR2 SNEGSKA (reference sequence). The CDR3 extends over 11 amino acids. This CDR3 reads CSARTHYEQYF. CDR3 DNA: TGCAGTGCTAGAACCCACTACGAGCAGTACTTC.

This rearrangement joins TRBV5-6 to TRBJ2-1; D is undetermined. Germline CDR1 SGHDT, CDR2 YYEEEE. With 0 bases removed from V and 5 bases from J, the gap between germline ends came to 9 bases. The CDR3 has 14 residues. As DNA, the CDR3 is TGTGCCAGCAGCTTGGCCGGGCTCAACAATGAGCAGTTCTTC. Its protein is CASSLAGLNNEQFF.

This clone was seen only a few times. The CDR3 nucleotides are TGTGCCAGCAGCTTGGGACTATTCAGCACAGATACGCAGTATTTT. As protein: CASSLGLFSTDTQYF. The chain carries TRBV9 and TRBJ2-3, with 7 bases matching TRBD2. The trim removed 4 bases at V and 0 bases at J, leaving 5 bases unmatched. Germline lookup yields CDR1 SGDLS and CDR2 YYNGEE. This CDR3 region has 15 residues.

The genes are TRBV28 and TRBJ2-7; no definite D call. V lost 2 bases to trimming and J lost 3 bases, with 14 bases between them. The CDR3 extends over 15 amino acids. Germline lookup yields CDR1 MDHEN and CDR2 SYDVKM. The CDR3 protein is CASSLKDLLRYEQYF. The DNA for the CDR3 is TGTGCCAGCAGTTTAAAGGACCTCCTCCGCTACGAGCAGTACTTC.

This chain joins TRBV19 and TRBJ1-5, with 10 bases that match TRBD1. This CDR3 contains 14 residues. The germline gives CDR1 LNHDA, CDR2 SQIVND (reference sequence). With V trimmed by 4 bases and J by 10 bases, 7 bases remained unmatched. The CDR3 region has the DNA TGTGCCAGTAGTAGCGACAGGGGGCCTTATCCCCAGCATTTT. It translates to CASSSDRGPYPQHF.